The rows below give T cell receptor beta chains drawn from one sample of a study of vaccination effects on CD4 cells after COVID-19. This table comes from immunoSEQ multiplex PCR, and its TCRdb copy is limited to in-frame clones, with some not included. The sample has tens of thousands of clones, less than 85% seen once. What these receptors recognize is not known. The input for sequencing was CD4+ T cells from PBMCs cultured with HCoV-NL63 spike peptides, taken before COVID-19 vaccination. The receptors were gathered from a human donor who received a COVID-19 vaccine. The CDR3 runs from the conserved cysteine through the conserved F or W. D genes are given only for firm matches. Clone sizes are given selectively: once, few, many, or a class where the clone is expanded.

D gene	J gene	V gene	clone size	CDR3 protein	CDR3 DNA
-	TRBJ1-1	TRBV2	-	CASGRSRNTEAFF	TGTGCCAGCGGCAGAAGTCGTAACACTGAAGCTTTCTTT
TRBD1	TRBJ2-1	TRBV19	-	CATRGQDPYNEQFF	TGTGCCACCCGTGGACAGGATCCCTACAATGAGCAGTTCTTC
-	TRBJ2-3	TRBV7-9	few	CAGSSTDTQYF	TGTGCGGGCAGTAGCACAGATACGCAGTATTTT
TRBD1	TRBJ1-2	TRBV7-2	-	CASSLVGTGFNYGYTF	TGTGCCAGCAGCTTAGTGGGGACAGGGTTTAACTATGGCTACACCTTC
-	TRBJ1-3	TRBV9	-	CASSGRAGNSGNTIYF	TGTGCCAGCAGCGGACGGGCAGGGAACTCTGGAAACACCATATATTTT
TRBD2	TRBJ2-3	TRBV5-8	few	CASPTSGGADTQYF	TGTGCCAGTCCTACTAGCGGGGGCGCAGATACGCAGTATTTT
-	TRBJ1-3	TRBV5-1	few	CASSSGDGNTIYF	TGCGCCAGCAGCTCAGGGGACGGAAACACCATATATTTT
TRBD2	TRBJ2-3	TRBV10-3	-	CAISGSGATDTQYF	TGTGCCATCAGCGGTAGCGGGGCCACAGATACGCAGTATTTT
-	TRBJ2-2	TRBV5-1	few	CASSPDWAVVAGELFF	TGCGCCAGCAGCCCGGATTGGGCCGTGGTCGCCGGGGAGCTGTTTTTT
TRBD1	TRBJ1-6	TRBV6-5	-	CASSTDRGGSPLHF	TGTGCCAGCAGTACGGACAGGGGAGGATCACCCCTCCACTTT
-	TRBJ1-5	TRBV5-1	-	CASSLGAASNQPQHF	TGCGCCAGCAGCTTGGGGGCAGCTAGCAATCAGCCCCAGCATTTT
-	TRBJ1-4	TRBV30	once	CAWSDNRAATNEKLFF	TGTGCCTGGAGCGATAATCGAGCGGCGACTAATGAAAAACTGTTTTTT